The 3 T cell receptor beta chains given below trace back to one sample, sequenced in a study of regulatory T cells in long-lasting Graves disease. Relying on iRepertoire HTBI primers and Arm-PCR of CDR3 regions, the team built TCR beta libraries. TCRdb analysed the multiplex PCR reads with MiXCR anew, one entry per CDR3 protein. The sample contains approximately 690,000 distinct CDR3 sequences, 25% to 35% of which appear only once. Time point: persistent/refractory GD, antithyroid drugs over 5 years with positive TRAb. PBMCs were the source of the RNA used for TCR sequencing. The starting material was peripheral blood mononuclear cells (PBMCs), obtained when the disease was refractory, from a patient treated with antithyroid drugs. Source of these receptors: a female donor with Graves disease.

A few counts support this clonotype. The DNA for the CDR3 is TGTGCCAGTAGTTCAGAGGGACCCTTGGACACTGAAGCTTTCTTT. It encodes CASSSEGPLDTEAFF. The chain combines TRBV19 with TRBJ1-1; D is perhaps TRBD1 (5 bases). V lost 5 bases and J lost 3, with 16 bases in between. Germline lookup yields CDR1 LNHDA and CDR2 SQIVND (reference sequence). The length of the CDR3 is 15 residues.

There are a few counts of this clonotype. The chain employs TRBV4-1 and TRBJ2-7, with 8 bases identical to TRBD2. Germline loops: CDR1 MGHRA, CDR2 YSYEKL. J was trimmed by 1 base and V by 7 bases; bases with no gene match: 9. This CDR3 region has 15 residues. The CDR3 bases are TGCGCCAGCACGCTAGCGGGCCAGGGTTCCTACGAGCAGTACTTC. It translates to CASTLAGQGSYEQYF.

J is TRBJ2-7 and V is TRBV29-1, with TRBD1 matching over 8 bases. Germline values: CDR1 SQVTM, CDR2 ANQGSEA. The CDR3 consists of 13 residues. Losses at the gene ends were 4 bases for V and 6 bases for J; bases not matched to a gene: 8. This CDR3 reads CSVGWQGAGEQYF. In DNA form, the CDR3 reads TGCAGCGTTGGGTGGCAGGGGGCTGGCGAGCAGTACTTC.